This TCR beta chain was documented in a study of blood T cell repertoires in COVID-19. On the study more broadly: Whether acute or convalescent, the COVID-19 samples came from the United States, Italy and Spain.

The CDR3 has 15 amino acids. V lost 2 bases and J 2 bases, leaving 12 bases between the germline ends. Germline V CDR1 and CDR2: SGHAT, FQDESV (reference sequence). The assay was immunoSEQ multiplex PCR, and TCRdb's table has in-frame clones only and misses some. The sample carries some 150,000 clones, about 91% recorded once. The specimen was peripheral blood. The TCR originated in a woman aged 60 to 75 who had recovered from COVID-19. The chain uses TRBV11-1 and TRBJ1-2; maybe TRBD1 (6 bases). CDR3 loop: CASSLSPGQNYGYTF. CDR3 sequence (DNA): TGTGCCAGCAGCTTATCTCCTGGACAGAACTATGGCTACACCTTC.